This TCR beta chain was sequenced in a study of CD8 T cells in ankylosing spondylitis. Findings of the study overall: Peripheral blood samples showed relatively rare disease-linked clones, and these clones were CD8+. Enrichment of disease-linked clones was reportedly significant in matched ankylosing spondylitis synovial fluid. A motif in TCR beta, a set of under ten highly homologous variants, appeared characteristic of ankylosing spondylitis blood.

This CDR3 is built from 17 residues. Germline CDR1 and CDR2: MNHEY and SVGAGI. V lost 3 bases to trimming and J lost 3 bases; unmatched junction nucleotides: 10. In the case of this clonotype: Its antigen is still unknown.

Quantitative 5'-RACE was performed with molecular barcodes, and it yielded the TCR beta libraries. TCRdb redid the calling of the 5' RACE reads with MiXCR, one entry per CDR3 protein. The table includes some 140,000 distinct CDR3 sequences, just under 7.5% detected once. V usage is TRBV6-5 and J usage is TRBJ1-1; 10 positions agree with TRBD1. The TCR sequence derives from a female donor with ankylosing spondylitis or in good health (not recorded which). Source material: blood, either unsorted or a sorted T cell fraction (not recorded which). The CDR3 bases are TGTGCCAGCAGTTATTATTTTGACAGGGGGCGCGACACTGAAGCTTTCTTT. It yields the protein CASSYYFDRGRDTEAFF.